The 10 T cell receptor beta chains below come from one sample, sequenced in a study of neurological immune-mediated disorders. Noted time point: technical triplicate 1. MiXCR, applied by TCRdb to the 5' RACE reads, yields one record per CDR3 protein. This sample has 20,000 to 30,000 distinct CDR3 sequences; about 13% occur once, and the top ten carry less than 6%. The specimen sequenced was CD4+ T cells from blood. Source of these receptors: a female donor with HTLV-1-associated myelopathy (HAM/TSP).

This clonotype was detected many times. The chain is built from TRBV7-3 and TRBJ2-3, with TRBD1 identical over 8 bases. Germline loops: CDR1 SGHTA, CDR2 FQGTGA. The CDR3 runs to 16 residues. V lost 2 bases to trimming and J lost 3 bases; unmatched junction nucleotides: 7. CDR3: CASSLGQGMETDTQYF. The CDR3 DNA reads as TGTGCCAGCAGCTTAGGACAGGGTATGGAAACAGATACGCAGTATTTT.

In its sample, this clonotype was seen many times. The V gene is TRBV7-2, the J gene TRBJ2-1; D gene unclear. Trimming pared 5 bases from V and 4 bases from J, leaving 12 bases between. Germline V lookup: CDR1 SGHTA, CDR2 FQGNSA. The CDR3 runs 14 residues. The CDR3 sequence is CASSHQLTYNEQFF. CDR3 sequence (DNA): TGTGCCAGCAGCCACCAGCTTACATACAATGAGCAGTTCTTC.

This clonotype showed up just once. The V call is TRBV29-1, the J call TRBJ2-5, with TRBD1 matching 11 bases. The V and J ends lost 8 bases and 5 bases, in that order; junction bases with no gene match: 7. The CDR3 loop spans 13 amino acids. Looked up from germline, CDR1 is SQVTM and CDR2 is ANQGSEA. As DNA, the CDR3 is TGCAGCACGGGGACAGGGGGGACGGAGACCCAGTACTTC. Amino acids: CSTGTGGTETQYF. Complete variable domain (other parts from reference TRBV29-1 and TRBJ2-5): SAVISQKPSRDICQRGTSLTIQCQVDSQVTMMFWYRQQPGQSLTLIATANQGSEATYESGFVIDKFPISRPNLTFSTLTVSNMSPEDSSIYLCSTGTGGTETQYFGPGTRLLVL.

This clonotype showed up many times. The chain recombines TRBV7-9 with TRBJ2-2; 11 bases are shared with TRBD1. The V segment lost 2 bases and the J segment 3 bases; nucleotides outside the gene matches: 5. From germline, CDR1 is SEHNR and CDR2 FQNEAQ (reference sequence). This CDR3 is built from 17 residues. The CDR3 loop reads CASSLWDRGGYTGELFF. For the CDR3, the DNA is TGTGCCAGCAGCTTATGGGACAGGGGGGGATACACCGGGGAGCTGTTTTTT.

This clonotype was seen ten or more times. The CDR3 DNA reads as TGCGCCAGCAGCCAAGATGTGACTGCCCTCGAGCAGTACTTC. The encoded protein is CASSQDVTALEQYF. The chain employs TRBV4-3 and TRBJ2-7; no definite D call. This CDR3 spans 14 amino acids. V lost 0 bases to trimming and J lost 6 bases, with 12 bases between them. Germline lookup yields CDR1 LGHNA and CDR2 YSLEER.

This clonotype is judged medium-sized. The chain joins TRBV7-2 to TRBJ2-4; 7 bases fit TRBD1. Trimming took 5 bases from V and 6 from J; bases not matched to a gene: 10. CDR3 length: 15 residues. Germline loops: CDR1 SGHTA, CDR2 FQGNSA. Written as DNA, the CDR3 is TGTGCCAGCAGCCGAACCGACAGGGAGAGAAACATTCAGTACTTC. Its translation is CASSRTDRERNIQYF. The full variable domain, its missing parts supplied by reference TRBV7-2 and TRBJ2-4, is GAGVSQSPSNKVTEKGKDVELRCDPISGHTALYWYRQSLGQGLEFLIYFQGNSAPDKSGLPSDRFSAERTGGSVSTLTIQRTQQEDSAVYLCASSRTDRERNIQYFGAGTRLSVL.

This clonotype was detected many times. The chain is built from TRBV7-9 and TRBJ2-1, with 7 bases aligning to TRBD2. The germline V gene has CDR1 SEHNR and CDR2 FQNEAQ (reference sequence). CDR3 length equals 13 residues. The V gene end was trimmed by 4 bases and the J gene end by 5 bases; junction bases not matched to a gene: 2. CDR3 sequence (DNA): TGTGCCAGCAGCTGGGGGGGTAACAATGAGCAGTTCTTC. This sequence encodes CASSWGGNNEQFF.

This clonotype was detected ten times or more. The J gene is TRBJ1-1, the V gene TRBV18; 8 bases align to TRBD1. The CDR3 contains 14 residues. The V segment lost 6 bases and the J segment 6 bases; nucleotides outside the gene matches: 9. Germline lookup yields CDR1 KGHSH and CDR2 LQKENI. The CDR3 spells CASSVTGVVAEAFF. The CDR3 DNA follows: TGTGCCAGCTCCGTGACAGGGGTGGTCGCTGAAGCTTTCTTT.

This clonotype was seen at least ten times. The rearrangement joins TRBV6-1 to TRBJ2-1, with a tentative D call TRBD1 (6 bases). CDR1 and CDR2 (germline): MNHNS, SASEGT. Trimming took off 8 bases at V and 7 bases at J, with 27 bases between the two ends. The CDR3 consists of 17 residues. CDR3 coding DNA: TGTGCCAGCCTTTTACCTGGGGGCTCCGTTTTATTTAATGAGCAGTTCTTC. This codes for CASLLPGGSVLFNEQFF.

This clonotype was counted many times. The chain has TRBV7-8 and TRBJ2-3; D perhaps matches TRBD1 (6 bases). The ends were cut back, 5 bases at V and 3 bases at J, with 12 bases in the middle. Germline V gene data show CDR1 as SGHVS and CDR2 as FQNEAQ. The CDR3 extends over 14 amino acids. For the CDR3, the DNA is TGTGCCAGCAGCCTACGCCAGGGGACAGATACGCAGTATTTT. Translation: CASSLRQGTDTQYF.